Shown below are 2 T cell receptor beta chains from a single sample sequenced in a study of T-cell reconstitution after alpha-beta-depleted transplantation in children. As it was prepared, the TCRbeta library received unique molecular identifiers. Using its own MiXCR run on the PCR reads, TCRdb lists one record per CDR3 protein. Among 200,000 to 300,000 distinct CDR3 sequences listed, about a quarter were seen once. The sample consisted of PBMCs, taken before TCRalphabeta/CD19-depleted stem cell transplant. The receptors here all came from a girl aged 2-9 years with Fanconi anemia, due to receive a stem cell transplant.

This clonotype has just a few counts. The chain is built from TRBV5-6 and TRBJ1-3; D is perhaps TRBD1 (5 bases). V lost 0 bases and J lost 0, with 10 bases in between. The length of the CDR3 is 16 residues. Germline-derived CDR1 and CDR2 are SGHDT and YYEEEE. The CDR3: CASSLGNRFSGNTIYF. The CDR3 nucleotides are TGTGCCAGCAGCTTGGGTAACAGGTTCTCTGGAAACACCATATATTTT. The full variable domain, with the rest looked up from reference TRBV5-6 and TRBJ1-3, is DAGVTQSPTHLIKTRGQQVTLRCSPKSGHDTVSWYQQALGQGPQFIFQYYEEEERQRGNFPDRFSGHQFPNYSSELNVNALLLGDSALYLCASSLGNRFSGNTIYFGEGSWLTVV.

At least ten counts were recorded for this clonotype. This chain links TRBV12-3 or TRBV12-4 with TRBJ2-7; D call uncertain. V lost 8 bases to trimming and J lost 3 bases, with 11 bases between them. The CDR3 length is 12 residues. In DNA form, the CDR3 reads TGTGCCAGCCACGCCCCGGGCTACGAGCAGTACTTC. It specifies CASHAPGYEQYF.